This T cell receptor (beta chain) came from a study of T cell repertoires in cytomegalovirus infection. Study-wide context: CMV epitopes, recently identified HLA-C-restricted and well-studied HLA-B-restricted, were used. Both a matching HLA type and CMV infection were indicated by public TCR beta signatures.

Study-wide findings and caveats: Cumulative public TCR beta family frequency identified carriers of CMV plus the relevant HLA.

MiXCR, run by TCRdb on the reads, gives a single entry per CDR3 protein. Here the sample spans 900,000 to 950,000 distinct CDR3 sequences, less than 40% being singletons. A few counts support this clonotype. What it binds is unknown. This receptor was obtained from a human donor in good health (CMV status not recorded). Some clones in this sample may be carry-over from other donors' samples. Sequencing was performed on cultured CD8+ T cells from PBMCs, taken from culture after CMV antigen stimulation.

This chain's CDR3 is CASSLWTGDEAFF. CDR3 in DNA: TGCGCCAGCAGCTTATGGACAGGGGATGAAGCTTTCTTT. The chain recombines TRBV5-1 with TRBJ1-1; 9 nucleotides align to TRBD1. The V and J ends lost 2 bases and 7 bases, in that order; junction bases with no gene match: 3. The CDR3 extends over 13 amino acids. CDR1 SGHRS and CDR2 YFSETQ come from the germline V gene. The full variable domain, completed using reference TRBV5-1 and TRBJ1-1, is KAGVTQTPRYLIKTRGQQVTLSCSPISGHRSVSWYQQTPGQGLQFLFEYFSETQRNKGNFPGRFSGRQFSNSRSEMNVSTLELGDSALYLCASSLWTGDEAFFGQGTRLTVV.